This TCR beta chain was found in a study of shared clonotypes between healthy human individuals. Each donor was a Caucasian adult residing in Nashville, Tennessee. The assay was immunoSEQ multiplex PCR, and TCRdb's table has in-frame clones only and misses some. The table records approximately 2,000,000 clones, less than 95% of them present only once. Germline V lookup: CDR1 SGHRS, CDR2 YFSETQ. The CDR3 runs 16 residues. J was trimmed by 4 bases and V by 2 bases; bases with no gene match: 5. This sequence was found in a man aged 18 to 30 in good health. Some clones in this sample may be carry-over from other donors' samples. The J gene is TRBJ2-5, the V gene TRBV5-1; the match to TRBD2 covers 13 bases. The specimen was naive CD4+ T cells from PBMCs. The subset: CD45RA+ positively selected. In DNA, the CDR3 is TGCGCCAGCAGCTTCGGACTAGCGGGAGTTAGAGAGACCCAGTACTTC. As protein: CASSFGLAGVRETQYF.